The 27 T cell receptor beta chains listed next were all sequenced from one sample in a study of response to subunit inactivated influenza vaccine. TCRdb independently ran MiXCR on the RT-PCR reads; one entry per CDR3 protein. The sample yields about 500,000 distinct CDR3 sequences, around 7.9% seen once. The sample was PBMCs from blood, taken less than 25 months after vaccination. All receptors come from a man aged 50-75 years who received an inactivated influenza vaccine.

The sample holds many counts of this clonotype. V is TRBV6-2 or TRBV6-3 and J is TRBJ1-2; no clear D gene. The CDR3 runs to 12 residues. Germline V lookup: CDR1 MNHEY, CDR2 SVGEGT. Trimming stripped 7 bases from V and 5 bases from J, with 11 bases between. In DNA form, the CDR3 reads TGTGCCAGCACCCAAGGAGCGTATGGCTACACCTTC. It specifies CASTQGAYGYTF.

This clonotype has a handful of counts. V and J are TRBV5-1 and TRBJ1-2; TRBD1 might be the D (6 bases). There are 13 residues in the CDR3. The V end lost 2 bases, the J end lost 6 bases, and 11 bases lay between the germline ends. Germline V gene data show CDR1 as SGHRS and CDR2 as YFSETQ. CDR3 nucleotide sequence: TGCGCCAGCAGCTTATCGGGGGCGGATGGCTACACCTTC. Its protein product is CASSLSGADGYTF. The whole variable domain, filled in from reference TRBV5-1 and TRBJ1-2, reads KAGVTQTPRYLIKTRGQQVTLSCSPISGHRSVSWYQQTPGQGLQFLFEYFSETQRNKGNFPGRFSGRQFSNSRSEMNVSTLELGDSALYLCASSLSGADGYTFGSGTRLTVV.

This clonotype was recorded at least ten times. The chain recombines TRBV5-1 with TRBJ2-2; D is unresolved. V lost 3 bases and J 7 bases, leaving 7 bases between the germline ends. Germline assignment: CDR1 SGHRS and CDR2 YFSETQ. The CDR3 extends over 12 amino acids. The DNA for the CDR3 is TGCGCCAGCAGCTATCTAGTCGGGGAGCTGTTTTTT. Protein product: CASSYLVGELFF.

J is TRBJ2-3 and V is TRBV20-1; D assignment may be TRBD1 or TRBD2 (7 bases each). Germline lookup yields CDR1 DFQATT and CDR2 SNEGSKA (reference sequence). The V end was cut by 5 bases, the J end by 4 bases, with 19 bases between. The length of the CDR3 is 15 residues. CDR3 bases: TGCAGTGCTGGGGGGGAGACAGGGAAGCCAGATACGCAGTATTTT. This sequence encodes CSAGGETGKPDTQYF.

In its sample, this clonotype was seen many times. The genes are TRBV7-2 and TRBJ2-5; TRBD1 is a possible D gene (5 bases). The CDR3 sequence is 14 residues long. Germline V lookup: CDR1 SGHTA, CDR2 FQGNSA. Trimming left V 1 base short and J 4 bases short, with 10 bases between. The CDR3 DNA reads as TGTGCCAGCAGCTTAGGCCTGGGGCCAGAGACCCAGTACTTC. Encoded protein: CASSLGLGPETQYF.

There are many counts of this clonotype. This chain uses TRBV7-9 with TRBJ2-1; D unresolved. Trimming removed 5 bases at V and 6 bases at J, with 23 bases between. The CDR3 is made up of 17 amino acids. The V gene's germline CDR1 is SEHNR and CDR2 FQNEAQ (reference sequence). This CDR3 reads CASSPPFRSVRANEQFF. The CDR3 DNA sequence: TGTGCCAGCAGCCCGCCCTTTCGCTCAGTTAGGGCCAATGAGCAGTTCTTC.

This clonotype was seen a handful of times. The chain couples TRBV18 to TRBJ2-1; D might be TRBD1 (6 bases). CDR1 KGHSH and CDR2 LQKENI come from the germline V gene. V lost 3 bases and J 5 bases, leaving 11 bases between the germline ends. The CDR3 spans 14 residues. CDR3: CASSPRTENNEQFF. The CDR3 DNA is TGTGCCAGCTCACCGCGGACAGAGAACAATGAGCAGTTCTTC.

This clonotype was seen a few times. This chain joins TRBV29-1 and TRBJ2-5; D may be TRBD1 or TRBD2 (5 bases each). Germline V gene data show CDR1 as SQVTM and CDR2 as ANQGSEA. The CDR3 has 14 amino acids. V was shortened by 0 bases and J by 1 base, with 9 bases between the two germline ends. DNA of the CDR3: TGCAGCGTTGAAGATCGGGACCGCCAAGAGACCCAGTACTTC. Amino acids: CSVEDRDRQETQYF.

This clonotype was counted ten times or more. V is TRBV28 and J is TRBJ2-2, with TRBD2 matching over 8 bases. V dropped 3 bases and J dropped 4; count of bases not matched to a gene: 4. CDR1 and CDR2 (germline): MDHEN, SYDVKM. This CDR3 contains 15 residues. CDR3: CASSFRRGGTGELFF. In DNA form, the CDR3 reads TGTGCCAGCAGTTTCCGTCGGGGGGGCACCGGGGAGCTGTTTTTT.

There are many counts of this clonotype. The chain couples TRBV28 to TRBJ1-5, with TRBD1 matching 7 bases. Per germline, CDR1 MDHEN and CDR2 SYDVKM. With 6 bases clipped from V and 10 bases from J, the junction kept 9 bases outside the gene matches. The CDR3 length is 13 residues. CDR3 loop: CASRRQGPSPQHF. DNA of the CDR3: TGTGCCAGCAGAAGACAGGGCCCAAGTCCCCAGCATTTT.

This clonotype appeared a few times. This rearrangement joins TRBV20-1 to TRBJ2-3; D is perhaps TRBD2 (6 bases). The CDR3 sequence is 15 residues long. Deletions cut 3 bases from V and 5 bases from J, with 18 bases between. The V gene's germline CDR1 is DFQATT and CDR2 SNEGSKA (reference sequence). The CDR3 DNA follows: TGCAGTGCTAGTTCTAGCGCCACAACGGGAGATACGCAGTATTTT. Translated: CSASSSATTGDTQYF.

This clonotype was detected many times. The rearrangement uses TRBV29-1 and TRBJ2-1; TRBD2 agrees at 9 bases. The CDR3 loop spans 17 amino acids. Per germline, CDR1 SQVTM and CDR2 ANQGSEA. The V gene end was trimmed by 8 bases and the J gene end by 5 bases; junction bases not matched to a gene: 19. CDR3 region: CSHSPSLAGRLNNEQFF. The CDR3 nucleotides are TGCAGCCATTCTCCCAGTCTAGCGGGGAGGCTTAACAATGAGCAGTTCTTC.

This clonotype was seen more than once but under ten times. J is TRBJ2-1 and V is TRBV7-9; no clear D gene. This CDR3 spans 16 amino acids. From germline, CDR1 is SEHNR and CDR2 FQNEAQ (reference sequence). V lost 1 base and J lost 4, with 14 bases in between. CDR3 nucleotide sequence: TGTGCCAGCAGCTTAGGGCGGTCCATGTTTTACAATGAGCAGTTCTTC. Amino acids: CASSLGRSMFYNEQFF.

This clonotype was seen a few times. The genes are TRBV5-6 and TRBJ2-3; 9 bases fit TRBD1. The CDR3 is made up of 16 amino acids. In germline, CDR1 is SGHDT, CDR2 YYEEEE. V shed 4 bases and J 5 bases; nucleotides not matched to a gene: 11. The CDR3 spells CASSPTGTGSEDTQYF. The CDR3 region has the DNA TGTGCCAGCAGCCCTACCGGGACAGGGTCGGAAGATACGCAGTATTTT.

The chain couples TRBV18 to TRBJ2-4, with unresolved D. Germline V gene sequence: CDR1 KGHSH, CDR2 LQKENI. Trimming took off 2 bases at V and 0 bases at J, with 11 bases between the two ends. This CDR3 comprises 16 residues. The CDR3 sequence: CASSPFESLAKNIQYF. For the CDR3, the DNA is TGTGCCAGCTCACCATTCGAATCCTTAGCCAAAAACATTCAGTACTTC. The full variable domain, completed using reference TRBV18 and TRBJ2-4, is NAGVMQNPRHLVRRRGQEARLRCSPMKGHSHVYWYRQLPEEGLKFMVYLQKENIIDESGMPKERFSAEFPKEGPSILRIQQVVRGDSAAYFCASSPFESLAKNIQYFGAGTRLSVL.

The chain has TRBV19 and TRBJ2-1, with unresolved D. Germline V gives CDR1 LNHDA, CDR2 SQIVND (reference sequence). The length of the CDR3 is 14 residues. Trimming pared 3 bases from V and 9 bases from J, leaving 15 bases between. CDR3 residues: CASSIGTRTGEQFF. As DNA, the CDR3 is TGTGCCAGTAGTATCGGCACACGGACGGGTGAGCAGTTCTTC.

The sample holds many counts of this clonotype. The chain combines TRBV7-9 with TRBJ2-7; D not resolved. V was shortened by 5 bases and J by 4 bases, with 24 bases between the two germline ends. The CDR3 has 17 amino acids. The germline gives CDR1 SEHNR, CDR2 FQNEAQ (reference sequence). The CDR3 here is CASSPSGLGKLRYEQYF. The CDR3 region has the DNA TGTGCCAGCAGCCCCAGTGGCCTGGGTAAGCTTCGGTACGAGCAGTACTTC.

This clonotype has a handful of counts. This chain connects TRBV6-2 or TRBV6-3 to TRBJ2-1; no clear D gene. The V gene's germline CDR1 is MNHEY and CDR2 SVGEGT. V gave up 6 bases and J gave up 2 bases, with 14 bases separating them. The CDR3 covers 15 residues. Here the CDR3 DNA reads TGTGCCAGCAGCCCCAGTGGGGTCGCCTACAATGAGCAGTTCTTC. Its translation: CASSPSGVAYNEQFF.

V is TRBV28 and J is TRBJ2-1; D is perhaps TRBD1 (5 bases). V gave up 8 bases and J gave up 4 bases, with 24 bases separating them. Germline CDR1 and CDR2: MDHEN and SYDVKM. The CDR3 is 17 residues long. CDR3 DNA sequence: TGTGCCAGCGCCCTAGGGGTGGGGCAAAGCACATACAATGAGCAGTTCTTC. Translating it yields CASALGVGQSTYNEQFF.

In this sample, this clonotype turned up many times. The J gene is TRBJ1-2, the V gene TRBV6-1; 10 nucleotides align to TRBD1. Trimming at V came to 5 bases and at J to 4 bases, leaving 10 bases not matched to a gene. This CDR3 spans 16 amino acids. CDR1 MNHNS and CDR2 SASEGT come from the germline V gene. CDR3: CASSIKGTGATYGYTF. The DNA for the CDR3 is TGTGCCAGCAGTATCAAGGGGACAGGGGCGACCTATGGCTACACCTTC.

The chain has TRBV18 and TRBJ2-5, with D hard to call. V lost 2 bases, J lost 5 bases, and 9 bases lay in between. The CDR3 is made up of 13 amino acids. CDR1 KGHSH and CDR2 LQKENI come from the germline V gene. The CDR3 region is CASSPGVLETQYF. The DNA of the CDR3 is TGTGCCAGCTCACCAGGGGTCCTTGAGACCCAGTACTTC.

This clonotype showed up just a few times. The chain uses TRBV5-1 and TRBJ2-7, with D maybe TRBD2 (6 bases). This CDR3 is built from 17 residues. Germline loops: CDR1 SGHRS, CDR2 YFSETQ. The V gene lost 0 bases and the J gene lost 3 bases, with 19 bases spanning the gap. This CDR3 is CASSLGFLPREGYEQYF. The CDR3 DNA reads TGCGCCAGCAGCTTGGGGTTTCTTCCGCGGGAAGGCTACGAGCAGTACTTC.

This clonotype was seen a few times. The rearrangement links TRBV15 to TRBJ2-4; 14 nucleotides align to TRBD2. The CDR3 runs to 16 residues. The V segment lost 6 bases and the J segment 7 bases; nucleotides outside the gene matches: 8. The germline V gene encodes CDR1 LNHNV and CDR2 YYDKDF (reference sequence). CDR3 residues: CATRSPGLAGDNIQYF. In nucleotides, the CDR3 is TGTGCCACCAGAAGTCCGGGACTAGCGGGAGATAACATTCAGTACTTC.

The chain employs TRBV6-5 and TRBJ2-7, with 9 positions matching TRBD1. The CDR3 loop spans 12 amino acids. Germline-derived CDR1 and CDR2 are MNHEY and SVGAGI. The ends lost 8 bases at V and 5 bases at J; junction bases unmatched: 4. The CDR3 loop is CASGQGIDEQYF. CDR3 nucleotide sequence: TGTGCCAGCGGACAGGGGATCGACGAGCAGTACTTC.

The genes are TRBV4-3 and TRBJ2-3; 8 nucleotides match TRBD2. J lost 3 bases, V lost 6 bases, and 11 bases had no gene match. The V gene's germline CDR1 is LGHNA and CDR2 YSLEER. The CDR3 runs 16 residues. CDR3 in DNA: TGCGCCAGCAGTCCCCGGGACGGGAGGGATACAGATACGCAGTATTTT. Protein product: CASSPRDGRDTDTQYF.

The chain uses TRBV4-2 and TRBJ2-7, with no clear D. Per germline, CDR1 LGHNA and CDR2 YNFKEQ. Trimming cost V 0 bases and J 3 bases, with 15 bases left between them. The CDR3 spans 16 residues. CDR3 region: CASSQDSQRVGYEQYF. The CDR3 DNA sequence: TGTGCCAGCAGCCAAGATTCTCAACGGGTGGGCTACGAGCAGTACTTC.

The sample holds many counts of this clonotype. The chain's CDR3 is CSAEIRDRGYYEQYF. CDR3 nucleotides: TGCAGTGCTGAAATTCGGGACAGGGGGTACTACGAGCAGTACTTC. J is TRBJ2-7 and V is TRBV20-1; 11 bases line up with TRBD1. The CDR3 spans 15 residues. Germline-derived CDR1 and CDR2 are DFQATT and SNEGSKA (reference sequence). V lost 5 bases and J lost 3; bases outside the gene matches: 9.